Included here is one T cell receptor beta chain sequence, with context. No cognate antigen has been identified for it. No quality values exist for individual bases; no much larger clone is one base distant. The data originate from a study of multiple sclerosis patients with progressive multifocal leukoencephalopathy (dated by TCRdb to the late 2010s). Regarding the study in general: Peripheral T and B cells were examined in MS patients who developed PML (4 under natalizumab, 1 after alemtuzumab) and in treated patients who did not develop PML. The goal of the study was to detect any JC virus-specific or public T-cell expansions that arose at the time of PML onset. Two natalizumab-treated patients who later developed PML were followed longitudinally from before therapy through 6 and 12 months to PML onset.

Using the immunoSEQ two-step multiplex PCR at survey-level depth, TRB CDR3 regions were amplified from genomic DNA. Synthetic inline TR CDR3 controls covering all V-J pairings were spiked into each PCR to estimate template counts and remove amplification bias. Reads went through processing to reduce amplification and sequencing bias, and quantification was done against synthetic TR CDR3 analogs. The paper's data handling went like this. Raw data were processed in ImmunoSEQ Analyzer, with out-of-frame sequences and CDR3s containing stop codons removed, and gene names were assigned according to IMGT nomenclature. Repertoire diversity was summarized as normalized Shannon entropy, defined as 1 minus Pielou's evenness. TRB sequences were considered identical only when V gene, J gene and CDR3 were shared. Public PML clonotypes were CDR3s found in two or more PML-onset samples but not found earlier, in controls, or in public databases. Positional CDR3 amino acid composition was analyzed in Skylign with the observed count method. TCRdb provides this immuneACCESS table in a form limited to in-frame rearrangements. Some clones are lacking; in checked studies, under half of them reflect an unresolved V gene, and why the rest are absent is not known. The DNA was the basis for D and trimming; V, J and clone size are from that table. The sample table lists under 30,000 clones, nearly 90% of them with a count of one. Approximately 1.3% of the sample is in the top ten clones.

The time point label, as the study defines it: about a year of natalizumab therapy. The sample's treatment or condition, from its label and the paper: on natalizumab therapy at sampling. Controls were 4 to 6 natalizumab-treated MS patients who did not develop PML, sampled longitudinally. All listed patients had previously received interferon beta, and all PML patients were female. Blood samples for T1 were taken at 6 months of natalizumab therapy, and blood samples for T2 were taken at 12 months of natalizumab therapy. Ficoll-Hypaque density gradient centrifugation was used to isolate peripheral blood mononuclear cells. On the study overall, not on this receptor specifically: Less diverse TRB repertoires in most PML patients were suggested by lower normalized Shannon entropy, whereas values near 1 were observed in the natalizumab-treated controls. At the time PML developed, no common TRBV or TRBJ gene usage or preferential TRBV-TRBJ pairings were detected. Analysis was limited to peripheral blood, even though cerebrospinal fluid or brain lymphocytes might be more informative for natalizumab-associated PML. TRB clones with frequency above 0.5% were observed only in PML patients, but the clones expanded at PML onset were found to be already present before and during natalizumab therapy. Because of the small, descriptive cohort, whether findings reflect JC virus infection or general immunocompromise remained unclear.

The germline ends are 7 bases apart after V is trimmed by 2 bases and J by 6 bases. The CDR3 measures 13 amino acids from cysteine to phenylalanine. Only the CDR3 part of the read is kept: 39 bases, read in frame from the first base. The germline V gene provides CDR1 WSHSY and CDR2 SAAADI. The chain couples TRBV10-2 to TRBJ1-4; the D gene remains uncertain. This TCR derives from a human donor with multiple sclerosis. The material was PBMCs, obtained from a patient treated with natalizumab. CDR3 loop: CASSERRDEKLFF. The base sequence is TGCGCCAGCAGTGAGAGACGGGATGAAAAACTGTTTTTT.